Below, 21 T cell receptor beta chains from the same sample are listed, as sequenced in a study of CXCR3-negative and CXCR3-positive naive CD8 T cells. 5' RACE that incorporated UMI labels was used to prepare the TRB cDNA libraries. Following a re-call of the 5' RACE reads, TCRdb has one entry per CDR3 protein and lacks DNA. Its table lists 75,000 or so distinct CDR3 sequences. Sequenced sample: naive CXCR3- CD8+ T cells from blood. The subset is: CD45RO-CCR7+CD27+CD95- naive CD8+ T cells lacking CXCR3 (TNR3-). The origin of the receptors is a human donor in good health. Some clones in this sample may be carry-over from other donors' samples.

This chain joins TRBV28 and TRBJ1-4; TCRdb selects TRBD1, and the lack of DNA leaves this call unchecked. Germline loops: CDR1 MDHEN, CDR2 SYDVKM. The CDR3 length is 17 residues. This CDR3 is CASSLNVEGTGAEKLFF.

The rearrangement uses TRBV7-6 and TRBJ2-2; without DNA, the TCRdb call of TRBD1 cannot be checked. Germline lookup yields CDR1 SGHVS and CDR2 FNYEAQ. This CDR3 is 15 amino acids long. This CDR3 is CASRADRSNTGELFF.

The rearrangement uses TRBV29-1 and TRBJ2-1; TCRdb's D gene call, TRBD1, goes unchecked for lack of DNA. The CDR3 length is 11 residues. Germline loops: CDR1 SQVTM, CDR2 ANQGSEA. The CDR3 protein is CSVGGGNEQFF.

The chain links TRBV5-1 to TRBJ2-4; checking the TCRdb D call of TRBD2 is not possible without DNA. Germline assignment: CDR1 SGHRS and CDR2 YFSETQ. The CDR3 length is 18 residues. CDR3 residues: CASRYRTSGSDTKNIQYF.

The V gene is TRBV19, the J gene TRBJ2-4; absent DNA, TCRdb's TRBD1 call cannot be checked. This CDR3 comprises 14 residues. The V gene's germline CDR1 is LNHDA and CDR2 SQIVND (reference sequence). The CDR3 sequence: CASSRWDVKNIQYF.

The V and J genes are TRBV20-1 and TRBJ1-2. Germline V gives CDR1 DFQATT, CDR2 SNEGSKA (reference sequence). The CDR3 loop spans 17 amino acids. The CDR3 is CSASLVNPSVGYYGYTF.

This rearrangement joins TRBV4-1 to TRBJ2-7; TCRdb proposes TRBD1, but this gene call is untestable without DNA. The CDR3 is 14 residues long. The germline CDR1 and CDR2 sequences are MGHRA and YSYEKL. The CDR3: CASSQIGQGHEQYF.

This CDR3 is CASSQRLGSSYEQYF. The rearrangement links TRBV5-6 to TRBJ2-7. CDR1 and CDR2 from the germline V gene are SGHDT and YYEEEE. The CDR3 spans 15 residues.

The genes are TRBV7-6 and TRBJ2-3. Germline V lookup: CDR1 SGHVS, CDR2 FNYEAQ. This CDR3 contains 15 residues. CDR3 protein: CASSLATDFADTQYF.

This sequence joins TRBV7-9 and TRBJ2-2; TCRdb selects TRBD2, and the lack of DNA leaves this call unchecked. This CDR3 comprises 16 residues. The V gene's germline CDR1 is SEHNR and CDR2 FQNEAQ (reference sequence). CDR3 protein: CASSPGGGPNTGELFF. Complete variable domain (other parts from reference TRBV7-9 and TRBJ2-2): DTGVSQNPRHKITKRGQNVTFRCDPISEHNRLYWYRQTLGQGPEFLTYFQNEAQLEKSRLLSDRFSAERPKGSFSTLEIQRTEQGDSAMYLCASSPGGGPNTGELFFGEGSRLTVL.

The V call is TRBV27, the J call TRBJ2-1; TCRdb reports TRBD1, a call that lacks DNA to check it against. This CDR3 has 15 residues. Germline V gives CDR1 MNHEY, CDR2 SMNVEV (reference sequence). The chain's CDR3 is CASSPTGGEYNEQFF.

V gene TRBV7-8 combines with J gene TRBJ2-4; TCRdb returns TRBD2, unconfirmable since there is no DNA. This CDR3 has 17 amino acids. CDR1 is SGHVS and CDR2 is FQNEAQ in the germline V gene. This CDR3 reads CASSLSERAGAKNIQYF.

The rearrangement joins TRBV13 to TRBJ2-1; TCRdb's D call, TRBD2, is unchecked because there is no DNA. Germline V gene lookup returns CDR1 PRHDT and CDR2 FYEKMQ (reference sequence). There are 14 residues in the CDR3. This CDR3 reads CASSLQLTRGEQFF. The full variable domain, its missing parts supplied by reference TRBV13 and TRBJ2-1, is AAGVIQSPRHLIKEKRETATLKCYPIPRHDTVYWYQQGPGQDPQFLISFYEKMQSDKGSIPDRFSAQQFSDYHSELNMSSLELGDSALYFCASSLQLTRGEQFFGPGTRLTVL.

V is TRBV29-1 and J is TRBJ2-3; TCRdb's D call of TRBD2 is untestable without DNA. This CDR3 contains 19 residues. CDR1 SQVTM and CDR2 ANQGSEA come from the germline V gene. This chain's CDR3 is CSTSGGLAGGPSDPNTQYF.

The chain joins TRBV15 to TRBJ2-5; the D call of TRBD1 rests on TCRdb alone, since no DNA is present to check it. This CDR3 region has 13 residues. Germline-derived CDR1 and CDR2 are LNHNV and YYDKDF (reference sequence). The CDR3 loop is CATSGQPQETQYF.

The CDR3 region is CSVGTGSYEQYF. This chain joins TRBV29-1 and TRBJ2-7; TCRdb's D call, TRBD1, is unchecked because there is no DNA. The CDR3 covers 12 residues. The germline CDR1 and CDR2 sequences are SQVTM and ANQGSEA.

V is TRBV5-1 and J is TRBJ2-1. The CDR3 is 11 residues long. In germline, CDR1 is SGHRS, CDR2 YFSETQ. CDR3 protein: CASSLDNEQFF.

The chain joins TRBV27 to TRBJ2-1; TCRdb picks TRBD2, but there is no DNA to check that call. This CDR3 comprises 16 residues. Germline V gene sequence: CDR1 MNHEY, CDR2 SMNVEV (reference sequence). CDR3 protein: CASSLLGTSGVNEQFF.

CDR3 region: CASSYAEQETKYF. The chain is built from TRBV28 and TRBJ2-5. The CDR3 sequence is 13 residues long. The V gene's germline CDR1 is MDHEN and CDR2 SYDVKM.

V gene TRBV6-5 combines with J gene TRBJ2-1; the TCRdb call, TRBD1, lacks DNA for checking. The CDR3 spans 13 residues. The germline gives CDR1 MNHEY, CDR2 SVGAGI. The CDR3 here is CASTPGTLNEQFF.

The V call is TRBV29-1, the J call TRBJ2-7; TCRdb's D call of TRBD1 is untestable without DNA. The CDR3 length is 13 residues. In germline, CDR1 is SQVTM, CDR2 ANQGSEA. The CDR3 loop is CSVETGQAYEQYF.